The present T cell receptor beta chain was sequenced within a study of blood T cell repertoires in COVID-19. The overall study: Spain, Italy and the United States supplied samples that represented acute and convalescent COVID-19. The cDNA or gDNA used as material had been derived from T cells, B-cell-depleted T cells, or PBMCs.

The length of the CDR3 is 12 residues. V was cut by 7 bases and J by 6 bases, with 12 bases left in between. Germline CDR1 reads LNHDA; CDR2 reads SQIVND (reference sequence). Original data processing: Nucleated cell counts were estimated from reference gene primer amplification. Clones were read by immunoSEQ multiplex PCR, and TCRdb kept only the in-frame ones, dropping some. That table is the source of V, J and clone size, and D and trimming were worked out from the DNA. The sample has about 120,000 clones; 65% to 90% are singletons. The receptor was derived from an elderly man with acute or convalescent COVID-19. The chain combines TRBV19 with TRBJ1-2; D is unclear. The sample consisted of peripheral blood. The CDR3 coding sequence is TGTGCCAGTAATCAACAGCCAAATGGCTACACCTTC. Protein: CASNQQPNGYTF.